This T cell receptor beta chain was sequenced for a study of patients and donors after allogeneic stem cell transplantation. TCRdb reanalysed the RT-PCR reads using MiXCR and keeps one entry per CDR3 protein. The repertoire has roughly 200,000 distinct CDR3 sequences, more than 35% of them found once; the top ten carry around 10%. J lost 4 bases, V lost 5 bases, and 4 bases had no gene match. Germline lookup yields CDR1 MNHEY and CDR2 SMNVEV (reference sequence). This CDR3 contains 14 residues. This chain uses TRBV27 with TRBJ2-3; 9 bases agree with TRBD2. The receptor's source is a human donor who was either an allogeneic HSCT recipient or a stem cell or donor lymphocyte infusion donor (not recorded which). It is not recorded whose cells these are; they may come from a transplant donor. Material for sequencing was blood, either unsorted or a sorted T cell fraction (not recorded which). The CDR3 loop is CASSPSGVADTQYF. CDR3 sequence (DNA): TGTGCCAGCAGTCCTAGCGGGGTGGCAGATACGCAGTATTTT.